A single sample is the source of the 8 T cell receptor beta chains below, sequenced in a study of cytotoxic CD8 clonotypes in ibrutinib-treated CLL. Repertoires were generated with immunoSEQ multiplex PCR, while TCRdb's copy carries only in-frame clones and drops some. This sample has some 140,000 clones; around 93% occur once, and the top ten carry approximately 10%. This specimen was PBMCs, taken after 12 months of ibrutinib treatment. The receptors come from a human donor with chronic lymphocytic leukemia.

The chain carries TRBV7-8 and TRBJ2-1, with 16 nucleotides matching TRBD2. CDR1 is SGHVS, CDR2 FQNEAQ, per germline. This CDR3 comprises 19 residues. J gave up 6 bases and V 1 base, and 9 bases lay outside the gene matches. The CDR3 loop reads CASSLEGPGLAGGVNEQFF. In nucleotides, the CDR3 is TGTGCCAGCAGCTTAGAGGGGCCGGGACTAGCGGGAGGGGTCAATGAGCAGTTCTTC.

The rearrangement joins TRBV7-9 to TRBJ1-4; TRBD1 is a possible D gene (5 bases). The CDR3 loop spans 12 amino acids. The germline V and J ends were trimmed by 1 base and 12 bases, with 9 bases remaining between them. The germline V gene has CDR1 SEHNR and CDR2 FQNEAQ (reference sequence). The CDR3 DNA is TGTGCCAGCAGCTTAGTTCAGGGCGAACTGTTTTTT. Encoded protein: CASSLVQGELFF.

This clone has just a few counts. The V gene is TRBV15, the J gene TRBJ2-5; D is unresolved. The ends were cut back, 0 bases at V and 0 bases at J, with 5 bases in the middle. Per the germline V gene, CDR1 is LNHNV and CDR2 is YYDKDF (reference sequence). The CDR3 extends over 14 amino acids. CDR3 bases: TGTGCCACCAGCAGAGACAAAAACCAAGAGACCCAGTACTTC. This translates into CATSRDKNQETQYF.

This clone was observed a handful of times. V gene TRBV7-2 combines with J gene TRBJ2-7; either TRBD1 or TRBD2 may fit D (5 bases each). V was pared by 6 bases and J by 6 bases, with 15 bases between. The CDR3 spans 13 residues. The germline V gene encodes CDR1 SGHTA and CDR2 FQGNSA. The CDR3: CASSYGAGGEQYF. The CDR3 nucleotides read TGTGCCAGCAGTTACGGGGCCGGTGGCGAGCAGTACTTC. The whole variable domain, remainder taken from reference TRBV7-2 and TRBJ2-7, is GAGVSQSPSNKVTEKGKDVELRCDPISGHTALYWYRQSLGQGLEFLIYFQGNSAPDKSGLPSDRFSAERTGGSVSTLTIQRTQQEDSAVYLCASSYGAGGEQYFGPGTRLTVT.

The CDR3 reads CASYGGHAEQFF. As DNA, the CDR3 is TGTGCCAGCTATGGGGGGCACGCTGAGCAGTTCTTC. The V and J genes are TRBV2 and TRBJ2-1; D possibly uses TRBD1 or TRBD2 (6 bases each). Germline V gene lookup returns CDR1 SNHLY and CDR2 FYNNEI. The CDR3 length is 12 residues. V was clipped by 8 bases and J by 9 bases, with 14 bases between them.

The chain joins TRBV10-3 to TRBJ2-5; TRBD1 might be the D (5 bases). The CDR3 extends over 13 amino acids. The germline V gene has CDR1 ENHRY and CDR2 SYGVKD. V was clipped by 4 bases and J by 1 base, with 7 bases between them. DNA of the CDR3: TGTGCCATCAGTGTAGACAGCCAAGAGACCCAGTACTTC. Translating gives CAISVDSQETQYF.

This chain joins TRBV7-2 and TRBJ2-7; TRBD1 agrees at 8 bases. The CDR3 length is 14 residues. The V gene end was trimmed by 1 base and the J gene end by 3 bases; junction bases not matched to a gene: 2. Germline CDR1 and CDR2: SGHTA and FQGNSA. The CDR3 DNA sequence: TGTGCCAGCAGCTTAGGGACAGGGAGCTACGAGCAGTACTTC. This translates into CASSLGTGSYEQYF.

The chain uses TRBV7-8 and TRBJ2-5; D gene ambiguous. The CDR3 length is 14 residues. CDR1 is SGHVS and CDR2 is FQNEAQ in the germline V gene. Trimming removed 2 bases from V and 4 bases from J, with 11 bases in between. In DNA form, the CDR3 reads TGTGCCAGCAGCTTATCCAGGCCCCCAGAGACCCAGTACTTC. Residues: CASSLSRPPETQYF.